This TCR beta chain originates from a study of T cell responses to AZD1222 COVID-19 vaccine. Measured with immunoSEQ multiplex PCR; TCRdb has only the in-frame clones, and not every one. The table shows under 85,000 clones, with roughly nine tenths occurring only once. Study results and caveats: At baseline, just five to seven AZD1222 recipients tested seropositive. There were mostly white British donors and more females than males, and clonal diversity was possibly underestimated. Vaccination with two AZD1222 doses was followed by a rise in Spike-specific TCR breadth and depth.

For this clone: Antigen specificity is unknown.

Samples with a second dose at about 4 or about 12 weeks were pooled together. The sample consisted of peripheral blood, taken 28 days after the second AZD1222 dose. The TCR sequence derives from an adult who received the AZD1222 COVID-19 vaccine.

CDR3 bases: TGTGCCCGTACACAGGGAGATTCCTACGAGCAGTACTTC. Protein: CARTQGDSYEQYF. This sequence joins TRBV5-4 and TRBJ2-7; perhaps TRBD1 as D (6 bases). Trimming took 10 bases from V and 1 from J, leaving 15 bases between them. CDR3 length: 13 residues. The germline V gene encodes CDR1 SGHNT and CDR2 YYREEE (reference sequence).